This T cell receptor beta chain was obtained from a study of blood T cell repertoires in COVID-19. Study information: Collection of acute and convalescent COVID-19 samples took place in the United States, Italy and Spain. Sources were T cells, B-cell-depleted T cells, or PBMCs; the material itself was cDNA or gDNA.

In the original processing: Estimation of nucleated cell counts was performed using reference gene primer amplification. TCRdb keeps only in-frame clones here, not all; method: immunoSEQ multiplex PCR. V and J calls and clone size follow that table, whereas D and trimming were derived from the DNA. The sample has 100,000 to 150,000 clones; around four fifths are singletons. Trimming took 0 bases from V and 4 from J; bases not matched to a gene: 3. There are 14 residues in the CDR3. CDR1 and CDR2 (germline): SGHRS, YFSETQ. The sample taken for sequencing was peripheral blood. This sequence originates from a human donor in a cohort sampled during active COVID-19. The chain combines TRBV5-1 with TRBJ2-5, with 7 bases aligning to TRBD1. The CDR3 is CASSLATGRETQYF. CDR3 coding DNA: TGCGCCAGCAGCTTGGCGACAGGGAGAGAGACCCAGTACTTC. The whole variable domain, filled in from reference TRBV5-1 and TRBJ2-5, reads KAGVTQTPRYLIKTRGQQVTLSCSPISGHRSVSWYQQTPGQGLQFLFEYFSETQRNKGNFPGRFSGRQFSNSRSEMNVSTLELGDSALYLCASSLATGRETQYFGPGTRLLVL.